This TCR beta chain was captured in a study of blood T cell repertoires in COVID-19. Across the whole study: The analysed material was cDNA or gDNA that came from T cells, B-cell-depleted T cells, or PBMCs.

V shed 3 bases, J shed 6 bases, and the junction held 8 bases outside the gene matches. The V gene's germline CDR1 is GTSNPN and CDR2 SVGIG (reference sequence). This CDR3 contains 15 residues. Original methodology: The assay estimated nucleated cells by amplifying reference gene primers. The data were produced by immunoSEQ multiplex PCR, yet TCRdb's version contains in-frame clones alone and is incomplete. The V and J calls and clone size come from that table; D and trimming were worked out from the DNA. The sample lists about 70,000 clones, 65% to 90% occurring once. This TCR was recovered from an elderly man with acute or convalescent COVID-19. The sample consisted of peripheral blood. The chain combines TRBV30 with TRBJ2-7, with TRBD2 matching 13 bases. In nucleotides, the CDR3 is TGTGCCTGGAGGTTGGACGGACTAGCGGGAGCCGAGCAGTACTTC. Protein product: CAWRLDGLAGAEQYF.